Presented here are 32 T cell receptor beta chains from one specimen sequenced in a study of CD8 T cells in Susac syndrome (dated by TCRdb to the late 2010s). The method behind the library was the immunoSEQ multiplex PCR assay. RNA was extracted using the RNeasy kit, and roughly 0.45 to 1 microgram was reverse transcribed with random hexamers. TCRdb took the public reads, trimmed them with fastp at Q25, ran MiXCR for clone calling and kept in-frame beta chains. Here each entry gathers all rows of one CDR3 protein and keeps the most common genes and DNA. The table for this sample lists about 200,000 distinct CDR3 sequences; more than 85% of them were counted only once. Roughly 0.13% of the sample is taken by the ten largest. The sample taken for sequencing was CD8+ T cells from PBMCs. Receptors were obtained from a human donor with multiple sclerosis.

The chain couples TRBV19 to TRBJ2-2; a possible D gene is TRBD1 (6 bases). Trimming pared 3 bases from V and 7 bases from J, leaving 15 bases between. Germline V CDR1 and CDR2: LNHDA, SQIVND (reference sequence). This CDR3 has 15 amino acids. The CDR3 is CASSIGWGPVGELFF. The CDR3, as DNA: TGTGCCAGTAGTATTGGTTGGGGGCCGGTCGGGGAGCTGTTTTTT.

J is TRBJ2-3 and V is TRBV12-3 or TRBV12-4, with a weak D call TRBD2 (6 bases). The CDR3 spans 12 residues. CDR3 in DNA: TGTGCAGGGTGGAGGGAGTTGAATACGCAGTATTTT. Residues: CAGWRELNTQYF.

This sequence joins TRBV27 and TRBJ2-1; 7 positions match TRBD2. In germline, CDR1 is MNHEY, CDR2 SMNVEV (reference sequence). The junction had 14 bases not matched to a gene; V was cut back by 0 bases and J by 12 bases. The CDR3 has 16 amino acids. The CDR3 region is CASSLSAGGTLNRQFF. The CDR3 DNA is TGTGCCAGCAGTTTATCGGCCGGGGGGACTCTGAATAGGCAGTTCTTC.

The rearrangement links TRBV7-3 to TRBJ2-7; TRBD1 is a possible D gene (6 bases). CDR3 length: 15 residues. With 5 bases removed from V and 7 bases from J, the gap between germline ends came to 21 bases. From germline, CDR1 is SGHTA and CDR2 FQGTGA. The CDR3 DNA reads TGTGCCAGCAGCCGTATACCGGGACAAGCGTCGGAGCAGTACTTC. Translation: CASSRIPGQASEQYF.

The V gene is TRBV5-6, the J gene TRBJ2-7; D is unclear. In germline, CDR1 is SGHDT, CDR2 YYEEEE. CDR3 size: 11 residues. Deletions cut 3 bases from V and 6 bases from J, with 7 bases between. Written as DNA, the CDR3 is TGTGCCAGCAGCTCGAAAGGCGAGCAGTACTTC. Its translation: CASSSKGEQYF.

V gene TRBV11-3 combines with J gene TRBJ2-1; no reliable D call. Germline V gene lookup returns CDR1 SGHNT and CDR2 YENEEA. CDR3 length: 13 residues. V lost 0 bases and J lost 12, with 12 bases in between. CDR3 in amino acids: CASSLDENDVQFF. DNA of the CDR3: TGTGCCAGCAGCTTAGATGAAAATGACGTGCAGTTCTTC.

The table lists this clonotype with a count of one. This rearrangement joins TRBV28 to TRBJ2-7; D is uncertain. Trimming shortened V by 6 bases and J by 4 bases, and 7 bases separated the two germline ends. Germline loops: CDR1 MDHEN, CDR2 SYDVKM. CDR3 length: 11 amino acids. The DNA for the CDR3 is TGTGCCAGCAGGCAATATTACGAGCAGTACTTC. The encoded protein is CASRQYYEQYF.

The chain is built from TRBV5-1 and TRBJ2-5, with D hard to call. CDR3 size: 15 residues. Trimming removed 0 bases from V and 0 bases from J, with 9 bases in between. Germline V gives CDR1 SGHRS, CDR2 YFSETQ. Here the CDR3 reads CASSLVSGYQETQYF. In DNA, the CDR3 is TGCGCCAGCAGCTTGGTGTCCGGGTACCAAGAGACCCAGTACTTC.

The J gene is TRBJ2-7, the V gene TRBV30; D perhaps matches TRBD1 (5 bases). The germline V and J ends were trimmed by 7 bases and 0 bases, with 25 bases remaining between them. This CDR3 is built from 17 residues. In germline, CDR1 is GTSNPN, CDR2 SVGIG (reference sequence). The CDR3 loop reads CASIPSVSQGSSYEQYF. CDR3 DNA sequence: TGTGCCTCTATCCCCAGCGTGAGCCAGGGAAGCTCCTACGAGCAGTACTTC.

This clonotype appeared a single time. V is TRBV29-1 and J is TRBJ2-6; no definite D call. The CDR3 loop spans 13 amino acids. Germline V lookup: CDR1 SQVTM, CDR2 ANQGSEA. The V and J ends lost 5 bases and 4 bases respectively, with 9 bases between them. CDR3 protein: CSVRGSGANVLTF. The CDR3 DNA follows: TGCAGCGTTCGAGGATCAGGGGCCAACGTCCTGACTTTC.

The CDR3, as DNA: TGCAGTGCTAGAGATACAGGGGGGGCCTCCTACGAGCAGTACTTC. It specifies CSARDTGGASYEQYF. The chain couples TRBV20-1 to TRBJ2-7; perhaps TRBD1 as D (8 bases). Trimming took off 0 bases at V and 0 bases at J, with 12 bases between the two ends. CDR1 is DFQATT, CDR2 SNEGSKA, per germline (reference sequence). The CDR3 has 15 amino acids.

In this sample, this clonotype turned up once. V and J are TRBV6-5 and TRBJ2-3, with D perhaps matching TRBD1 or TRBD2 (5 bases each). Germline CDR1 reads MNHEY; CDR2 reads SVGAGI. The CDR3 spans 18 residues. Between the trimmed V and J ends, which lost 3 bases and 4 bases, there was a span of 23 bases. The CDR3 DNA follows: TGTGCCAGCAGTTATGGATCCGGGACCCTCCCGTACGCAGATACGCAGTATTTT. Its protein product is CASSYGSGTLPYADTQYF.

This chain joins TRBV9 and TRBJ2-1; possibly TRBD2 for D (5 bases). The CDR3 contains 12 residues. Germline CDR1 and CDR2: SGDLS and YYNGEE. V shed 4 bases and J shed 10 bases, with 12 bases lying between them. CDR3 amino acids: CASSPWTGEQFF. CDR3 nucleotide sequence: TGTGCCAGCAGCCCATGGACTGGAGAGCAGTTCTTC.

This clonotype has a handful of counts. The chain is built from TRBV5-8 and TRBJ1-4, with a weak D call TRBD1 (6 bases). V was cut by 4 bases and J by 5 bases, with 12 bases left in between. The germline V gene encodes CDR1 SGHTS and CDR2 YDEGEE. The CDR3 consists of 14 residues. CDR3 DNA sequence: TGTGCCAGCAGCCAGGACAGCTACAATGAAAAACTGTTTTTT. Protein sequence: CASSQDSYNEKLFF.

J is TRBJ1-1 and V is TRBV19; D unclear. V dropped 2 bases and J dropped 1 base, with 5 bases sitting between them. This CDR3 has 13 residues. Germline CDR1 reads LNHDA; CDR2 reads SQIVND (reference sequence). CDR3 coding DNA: TGTGCCAGTAGTATAACGGAGAACACTGAAGCTTTCTTT. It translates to CASSITENTEAFF.

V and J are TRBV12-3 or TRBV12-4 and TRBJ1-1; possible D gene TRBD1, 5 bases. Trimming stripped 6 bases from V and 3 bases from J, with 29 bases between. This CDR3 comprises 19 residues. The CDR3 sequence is CASSLSDYRRDHRDTEAFF. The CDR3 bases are TGTGCCAGCAGCCTCTCTGACTATAGGAGGGACCACCGGGACACTGAAGCTTTCTTT.

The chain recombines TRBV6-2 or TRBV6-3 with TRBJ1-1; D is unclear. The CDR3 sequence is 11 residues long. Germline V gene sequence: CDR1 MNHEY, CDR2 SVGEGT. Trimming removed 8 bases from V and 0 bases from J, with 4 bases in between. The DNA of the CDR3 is TGTGCCAGCGCGGTGAACACTGAAGCTTTCTTT. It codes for CASAVNTEAFF.

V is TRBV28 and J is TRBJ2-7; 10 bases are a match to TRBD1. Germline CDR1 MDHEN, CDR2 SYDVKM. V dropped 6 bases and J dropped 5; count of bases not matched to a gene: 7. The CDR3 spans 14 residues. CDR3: CASRFPGTGDEQYF. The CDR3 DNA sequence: TGTGCCAGCAGGTTTCCCGGGACAGGGGACGAGCAGTACTTC. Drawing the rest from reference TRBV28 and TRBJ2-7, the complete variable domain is DVKVTQSSRYLVKRTGEKVFLECVQDMDHENMFWYRQDPGLGLRLIYFSYDVKMKEKGDIPEGYSVSREKKERFSLILESASTNQTSMYLCASRFPGTGDEQYFGPGTRLTVT.

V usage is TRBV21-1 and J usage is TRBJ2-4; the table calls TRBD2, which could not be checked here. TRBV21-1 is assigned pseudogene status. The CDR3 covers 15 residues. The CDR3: CASMNKVPAKNIQYF. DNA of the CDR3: TGTGCCAGCATGAATAAAGTCCCAGCCAAAAACATTCAGTACTTC.

CDR3 in amino acids: CASSRSTTGGGAKNIQYF. CDR3 nucleotide sequence: TGCGCCAGCAGCCGAAGTACGACAGGTGGAGGAGCCAAAAACATTCAGTACTTC. The chain carries TRBV5-1 and TRBJ2-4; the D gene is possibly TRBD1 (6 bases). Germline V lookup: CDR1 SGHRS, CDR2 YFSETQ. Deletions cut 4 bases from V and 0 bases from J, with 20 bases between. There are 18 residues in the CDR3.

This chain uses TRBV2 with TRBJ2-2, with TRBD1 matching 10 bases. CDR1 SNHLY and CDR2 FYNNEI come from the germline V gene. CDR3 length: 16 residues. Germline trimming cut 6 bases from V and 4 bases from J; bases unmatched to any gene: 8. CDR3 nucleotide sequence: TGTGCCAGCAGCCATTCCGGGACAGGGGTCACCGGGGAGCTGTTTTTT. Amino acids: CASSHSGTGVTGELFF. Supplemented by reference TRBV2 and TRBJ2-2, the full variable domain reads EPEVTQTPSHQVTQMGQEVILRCVPISNHLYFYWYRQILGQKVEFLVSFYNNEISEKSEIFDDQFSVERPDGSNFTLKIRSTKLEDSAMYFCASSHSGTGVTGELFFGEGSRLTVL.

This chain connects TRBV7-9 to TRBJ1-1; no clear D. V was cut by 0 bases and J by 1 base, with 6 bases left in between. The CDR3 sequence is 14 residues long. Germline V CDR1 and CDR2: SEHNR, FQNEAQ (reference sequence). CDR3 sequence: CASSLALGNTEAFF. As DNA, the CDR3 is TGTGCCAGCAGCTTAGCTCTCGGGAACACTGAAGCTTTCTTT.

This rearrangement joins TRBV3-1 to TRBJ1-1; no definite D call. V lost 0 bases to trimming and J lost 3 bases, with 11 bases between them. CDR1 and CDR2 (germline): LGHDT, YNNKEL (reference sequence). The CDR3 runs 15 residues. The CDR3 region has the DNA TGTGCCAGCAGCCAAGATACCGGGGTGGACACTGAAGCTTTCTTT. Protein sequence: CASSQDTGVDTEAFF.

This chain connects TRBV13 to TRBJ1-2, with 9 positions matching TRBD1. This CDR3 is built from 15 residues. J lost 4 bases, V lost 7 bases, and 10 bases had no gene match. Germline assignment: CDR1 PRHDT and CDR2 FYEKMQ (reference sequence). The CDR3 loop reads CASNSPGQGIYGYTF. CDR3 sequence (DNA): TGTGCCAGCAACTCACCGGGACAGGGAATCTATGGCTACACCTTC.

The CDR3: CASSSGTVYEQYF. In DNA, the CDR3 is TGTGCCAGCAGCTCCGGGACAGTCTACGAGCAGTACTTC. The rearrangement links TRBV7-9 to TRBJ2-7, with 7 bases fitting TRBD1. Trimming removed 4 bases from V and 3 bases from J; junction bases left unmatched: 3. Germline lookup yields CDR1 SEHNR and CDR2 FQNEAQ (reference sequence). This CDR3 is 13 amino acids long.

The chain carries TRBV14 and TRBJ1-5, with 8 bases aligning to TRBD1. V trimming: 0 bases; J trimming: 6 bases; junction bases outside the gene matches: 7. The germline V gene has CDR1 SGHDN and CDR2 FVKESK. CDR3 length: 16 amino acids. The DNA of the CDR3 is TGTGCCAGCAGCCAAGATAATCGACAGGGGTCTCAGCCCCAGCATTTT. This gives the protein CASSQDNRQGSQPQHF.

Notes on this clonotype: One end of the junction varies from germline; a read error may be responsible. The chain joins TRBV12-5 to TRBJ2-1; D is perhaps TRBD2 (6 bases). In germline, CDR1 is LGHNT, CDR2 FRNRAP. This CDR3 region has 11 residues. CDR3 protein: CASGLRRAGVF. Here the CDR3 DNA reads TGTGCTAGTGGCCTCAGGAGGGCCGGGGTCTTC.

CDR3 nucleotide sequence: TGTGCCAGCAGGCTCCGGGAGGGCACAGATACGCAGTATTTT. Translated, it gives CASRLREGTDTQYF. V usage is TRBV28 and J usage is TRBJ2-3, with TRBD2 identical over 7 bases. The CDR3 has 14 residues. Trimming took 6 bases from V and 1 from J; bases not matched to a gene: 4. Germline values: CDR1 MDHEN, CDR2 SYDVKM.

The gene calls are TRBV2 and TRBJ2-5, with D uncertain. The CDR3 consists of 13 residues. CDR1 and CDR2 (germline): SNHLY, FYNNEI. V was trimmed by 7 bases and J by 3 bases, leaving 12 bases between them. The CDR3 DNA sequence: TGTGCCAGCAAGGGCGGAATAAAAGAGACCCAGTACTTC. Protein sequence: CASKGGIKETQYF.

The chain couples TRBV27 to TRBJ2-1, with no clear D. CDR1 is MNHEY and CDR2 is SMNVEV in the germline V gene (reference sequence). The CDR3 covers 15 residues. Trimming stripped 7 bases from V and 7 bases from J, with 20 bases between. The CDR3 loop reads CASMLSMALGNEQFF. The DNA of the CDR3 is TGTGCCAGCATGTTGTCGATGGCACTTGGAAATGAGCAGTTCTTC.

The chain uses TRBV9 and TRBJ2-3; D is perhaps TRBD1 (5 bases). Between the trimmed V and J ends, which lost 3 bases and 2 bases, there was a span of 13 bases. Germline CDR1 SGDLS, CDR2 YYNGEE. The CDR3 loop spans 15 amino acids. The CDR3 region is CASSASGHPTDTQYF. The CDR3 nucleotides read TGTGCCAGCAGCGCCTCAGGGCATCCCACAGATACGCAGTATTTT.

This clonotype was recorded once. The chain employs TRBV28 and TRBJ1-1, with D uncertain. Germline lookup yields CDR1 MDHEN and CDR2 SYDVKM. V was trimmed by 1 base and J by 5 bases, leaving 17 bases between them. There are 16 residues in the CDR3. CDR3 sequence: CASSLSPRVRRTEAFF. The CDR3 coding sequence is TGTGCCAGCAGTTTATCCCCAAGAGTGAGGCGGACTGAAGCTTTCTTT.